This T cell receptor (beta chain) derives from a study of T cell responses to AZD1222 COVID-19 vaccine. Study-level results: After two AZD1222 doses, spike-specific TCR breadth and depth rose versus day 0. Clonal diversity was possibly underestimated; the donors were predominantly white British and more often female.

The table came from immunoSEQ multiplex PCR; TCRdb's copy has only in-frame clones and leaves some out. The sample consists of over 150,000 clones, around 92% of them appearing once. To note about this clone: Its antigen remains unknown.

V was trimmed by 0 bases and J by 4 bases, leaving 13 bases between them. The CDR3 spans 15 residues. Looked up from germline, CDR1 is SGHDT and CDR2 is YYEEEE. This sample comprised peripheral blood, obtained on day 0 of AZD1222 vaccination. The rearrangement uses TRBV5-6 and TRBJ1-1; maybe TRBD1 (5 bases). This receptor was identified in an adult in good health. CDR3 loop: CASSLVRDQGTEAFF. The CDR3 region has the DNA TGTGCCAGCAGCTTGGTGCGGGACCAGGGCACTGAAGCTTTCTTT.